This T cell receptor beta chain derives from a study of shared clonotypes between healthy human individuals (dated by TCRdb to the early 2020s). General notes on the study: A couple of women and three men aged 18 to 49 years were included in the cohort. Leukapheresis yielded between about 0.85 and 10 billion PBMCs per donor. To estimate repertoire size and how much clonotypes are shared between individuals, the study performed deep sequencing of blood TCR repertoires from five healthy adults. Libraries were prepared and TCR repertoires were sequenced by different laboratories using diverse techniques, in order to increase sequencing depth and limit assay-specific biases.

Donors were healthy HIV-negative adults with no recently reported acute infections or vaccinations. Every donor was a Caucasian adult residing in Nashville, Tennessee, USA. In the unsorted samples, roughly 90 million PBMCs were counted, and genomic DNA was extracted using the QIAamp DNA Blood Mini kit. Blood was collected by leukapheresis, and PBMCs were isolated by Ficoll-Histopaque density gradient centrifugation and then cryopreserved in liquid nitrogen vapor phase. Using the deep immunoSEQ assay, TCR CDR3 regions were amplified from genomic DNA by multiplex PCR. Extracted genomic DNA from each cell subset was distributed evenly across all wells of several immunoSEQ 96-well plates, and each plate was treated as a replicate. Each replicate PCR for unsorted PBMC received about 310 ng genomic DNA, equal to about 30,000 T cell genomes. Ten immunoSEQ deep assay plates were used to sequence the unsorted PBMC genomic DNA. The purified libraries were quantified using a Qubit 3.0 fluorometer, sized with a Bioanalyzer 2100, and then quantified again using the KAPA Library Quantification kit. Each immunoSEQ 96-well plate was sequenced on its own single-read 150-cycle Illumina NextSeq 550 flow cell. Regarding the original processing steps: Because the immunoSEQ output included only junctional sequences and no quality scores, the filtering could not be the same as the filtering used for full-length reads. Sequences were annotated with PyIR, a Python wrapper for IgBLAST v1.9, and V/J genes and CDR3 were assigned using IMGT germline references. Reads with weak V/J assignments (E-value above 1e-6), missing CDR3, stop codons, out-of-frame junctions, or ambiguous translated residues were removed. A V3J clonotype was defined by an identical inferred V gene, J gene, and CDR3 amino acid sequence. Percentage overlap between repertoires was computed as shared unique clonotypes divided by the size of the smaller repertoire. RTK rarefaction, the Chao1 estimator, and Recon v2.1 estimates of unobserved clonotypes were used to assess repertoire richness. In TCRdb, the immuneACCESS table is reduced to in-frame sequences with V and J assigned. These tables do not hold every clone; where another copy was compared, an unresolved V gene accounts for under half, and the others remain unexplained. That table supplies the V and J calls and clone size; D and trimming were determined from the DNA. A total of 470,000 or so clones appear in this sample, about 72% of them only once. Around 11% of the sample rests with the top ten.

Results the study describes overall, beyond this receptor: Pairwise subsampling led to the expectation that sequencing depth would affect the degree of clonotype sharing among donors. Sampling was restricted to blood, and TCR repertoires in tissue are likely to differ from TCR repertoires in blood. Because the study included a small number of donors, the genetic and exposure-history diversity represented was limited.

The CDR3 starts with the cysteine, ends with the phenylalanine, and has 12 residues. The kept DNA is CDR3 alone, 36 bases in frame from the first base. The germline V gene gives CDR1 as MNHNS and CDR2 as SASEGT. Cut back by 3 bases and 6 bases, the V and J ends lie 8 bases apart. This clone was found many times. Its recognized antigen is unknown. The sample holds no much larger clone one base away, and base qualities are not on file. The source is a woman aged 40-49 years in good health. Some clones in this sample may be carry-over from other donors' samples. The V gene is TRBV6-1 and the J gene is TRBJ1-2, with the D gene too uncertain to name. Sequencing input: PBMCs. The DNA reads TGTGCCAGCAGTGACCCTCCACATGGCTACACCTTC. Its translation reads: CASSDPPHGYTF.